These 21 T cell receptor beta chains were sequenced from one sample in a study of T cell repertoires in cytomegalovirus infection. TCRdb used MiXCR to reprocess the reads, holding one entry per CDR3 protein. The sample yields fewer than 850,000 distinct CDR3 sequences, about 29% seen once. What these receptors recognize is not known. The sequenced sample was cultured CD8+ T cells from PBMCs, obtained from culture after CMV antigen stimulation. These receptors originate from a human donor in good health (CMV status not recorded). Some clones in this sample may be carry-over from other donors' samples.

The rearrangement links TRBV10-3 to TRBJ1-1; maybe TRBD1 (5 bases). The CDR3 extends over 16 amino acids. The V gene lost 4 bases and the J gene lost 3 bases, with 18 bases spanning the gap. Germline CDR1 is ENHRY and CDR2 is SYGVKD. CDR3 amino acids: CAISVWLKGSDTEAFF. In nucleotides, the CDR3 is TGTGCCATCAGTGTTTGGCTTAAGGGGTCGGACACTGAAGCTTTCTTT.

The rearrangement links TRBV24-1 to TRBJ2-1, with TRBD2 identical over 12 bases. Germline CDR1 KGHDR, CDR2 SFDVKD. There are 19 residues in the CDR3. V lost 5 bases, J lost 2 bases, and 12 bases stayed unmatched. The CDR3, as DNA: TGTGCCACCAGTGGTGTGACTAGCGGGGGCGTACGGGCCTACAATGAGCAGTTCTTC. Translated, it gives CATSGVTSGGVRAYNEQFF.

The chain has TRBV6-1 and TRBJ1-1; 7 nucleotides agree with TRBD1. Trimming took 4 bases from V and 11 from J; bases not matched to a gene: 13. This CDR3 region has 14 residues. Germline CDR1 is MNHNS and CDR2 is SASEGT. CDR3 region: CASSATGEDEVAFF. In nucleotides, the CDR3 is TGTGCCAGCAGTGCTACAGGGGAGGATGAAGTGGCTTTCTTT.

V is TRBV6-5 and J is TRBJ2-1; perhaps TRBD1 as D (6 bases). The CDR3 contains 19 residues. Germline-derived CDR1 and CDR2 are MNHEY and SVGAGI. Between the trimmed V and J ends, which lost 4 bases and 1 base, there was a span of 23 bases. The CDR3 nucleotides are TGTGCCAGCAGTTCGCGACTTTACAGGGATGTTAGGTCCTACAATGAGCAGTTCTTC. Encoded protein: CASSSRLYRDVRSYNEQFF.

In this sample, this clonotype turned up many times. The V gene is TRBV7-2, the J gene TRBJ2-2; no reliable D call. The germline V gene has CDR1 SGHTA and CDR2 FQGNSA. V lost 0 bases and J 6 bases, leaving 5 bases between the germline ends. The CDR3 contains 13 residues. This CDR3 reads CASSLARSGELFF. The CDR3 bases are TGTGCCAGCAGCTTAGCACGATCCGGGGAGCTGTTTTTT.

This clonotype has a handful of counts. The chain has TRBV19 and TRBJ2-6; D gene ambiguous. CDR1 and CDR2 (germline): LNHDA, SQIVND (reference sequence). With 3 bases removed from V and 0 bases from J, the gap between germline ends came to 6 bases. The CDR3 runs to 15 residues. This CDR3 reads CASSIPDSGANVLTF. In DNA form, the CDR3 reads TGTGCCAGTAGTATCCCCGACTCTGGGGCCAACGTCCTGACTTTC.

This clonotype came up a few times. V is TRBV6-1 and J is TRBJ2-7; TRBD1 matches at 10 bases. Germline CDR1 and CDR2: MNHNS and SASEGT. V lost 10 bases, J lost 7 bases, and 10 bases stayed unmatched. The CDR3 spans 13 residues. CDR3 in DNA: TGTGCCATCATACCGGGACAGGGGCAGGAGCAGTACGTC. Protein sequence: CAIIPGQGQEQYV.

Notes on this clonotype: One end of the junction does not line up with germline, which may come from a read error. The gene calls are TRBV7-1 and TRBJ1-2, with D maybe TRBD1 (5 bases). TRBV7-1 is noted as an ORF with a role that remains uncertain. This CDR3 contains 15 residues. DNA of the CDR3: TGTGTCAGCAGCCCTTCGCCCAGGGTGAGCTATGGCTACACCTTC. Its translation is CVSSPSPRVSYGYTF.

In its sample, this clonotype was seen a few times. The chain couples TRBV15 to TRBJ1-1, with D uncertain. The CDR3 spans 14 residues. With 2 bases removed from V and 1 base from J, the gap between germline ends came to 8 bases. Per germline, CDR1 LNHNV and CDR2 YYDKDF (reference sequence). The CDR3 is CATSRYSSNTEAFF. The CDR3 DNA is TGTGCCACCAGCAGATATAGCTCGAACACTGAAGCTTTCTTT.

The J gene is TRBJ2-7, the V gene TRBV29-1; TRBD1 might be the D (5 bases). The germline CDR1 and CDR2 sequences are SQVTM and ANQGSEA. V was clipped by 5 bases and J by 3 bases, with 11 bases between them. The CDR3 length is 12 residues. CDR3 residues: CSVQDKNYEQYV. CDR3 in DNA: TGCAGCGTTCAGGACAAAAACTACGAGCAGTACGTC.

A few counts support this clonotype. CDR3 nucleotide sequence: TGCGCCAGCAGCCCCGAAAGGGGGCCTACCCCAGGCAATGAGCAGTTCTTC. The encoded protein is CASSPERGPTPGNEQFF. The chain uses TRBV5-1 and TRBJ2-1; 7 nucleotides align to TRBD1. The CDR3 loop spans 17 amino acids. Germline trimming cut 4 bases from V and 6 bases from J; bases unmatched to any gene: 16. Germline values: CDR1 SGHRS, CDR2 YFSETQ. Full variable domain (remainder filled in from reference TRBV5-1 and TRBJ2-1): KAGVTQTPRYLIKTRGQQVTLSCSPISGHRSVSWYQQTPGQGLQFLFEYFSETQRNKGNFPGRFSGRQFSNSRSEMNVSTLELGDSALYLCASSPERGPTPGNEQFFGPGTRLTVL.

This clonotype turned up a few times. The J gene is TRBJ1-5, the V gene TRBV6-2 or TRBV6-3; D gene unclear. Germline CDR1 reads MNHEY; CDR2 reads SVGEGT. V shed 6 bases and J shed 2 bases, with 17 bases lying between them. The CDR3 has 16 amino acids. This CDR3 is CASRHAGPGGNQPQHF. CDR3 coding DNA: TGTGCCAGCAGGCACGCCGGGCCCGGGGGCAATCAGCCCCAGCATTTT.

This clonotype was found a few times. The gene calls are TRBV6-9 and TRBJ2-7; no firm D call. The CDR3 has 15 amino acids. Germline V gene lookup returns CDR1 MNHGY and CDR2 SVAAGI. V lost 4 bases and J lost 0, with 13 bases in between. The CDR3 DNA is TGTGCCAGCAGTTGTGACGGAAAAAGCTCCTACGAGCAGTACGTC. This translates into CASSCDGKSSYEQYV.

The J gene is TRBJ2-2, the V gene TRBV4-2; 11 nucleotides line up with TRBD2. V was clipped by 2 bases and J by 5 bases; unmatched bases: 7. Germline values: CDR1 LGHNA, CDR2 YNFKEQ. This CDR3 is 17 amino acids long. This CDR3 is CASSQIAGGLGTGELFF. In DNA form, the CDR3 reads TGTGCCAGCAGCCAAATAGCGGGGGGGCTTGGGACCGGGGAGCTGTTTTTT.

The chain recombines TRBV4-1 with TRBJ2-1; 9 nucleotides line up with TRBD2. V gave up 0 bases and J gave up 8 bases; unmatched junction bases: 11. The CDR3 extends over 17 amino acids. Germline assignment: CDR1 MGHRA and CDR2 YSYEKL. CDR3 bases: TGCGCCAGCAGCCAAGATAGCCTAGCGGGGTCCTTTGATGAGCAGTTCTTC. Translated, it gives CASSQDSLAGSFDEQFF.

Ten or more counts support this clonotype. The CDR3: CASSVAAQGVPYEQYV. The CDR3 DNA reads TGTGCCAGCAGCGTAGCAGCGCAGGGGGTCCCCTACGAGCAGTACGTC. This rearrangement joins TRBV7-8 to TRBJ2-7, with 7 nucleotides matching TRBD1. Germline V gene sequence: CDR1 SGHVS, CDR2 FQNEAQ. The CDR3 is 16 amino acids.

This chain joins TRBV4-1 and TRBJ1-2, with unresolved D. This CDR3 contains 14 residues. V dropped 1 base and J dropped 8 bases, with 14 bases sitting between them. Germline assignment: CDR1 MGHRA and CDR2 YSYEKL. The DNA of the CDR3 is TGCGCCAGCAGCCAAGCCCCAGAGGGTGGAGGCTACACCTTC. Translating gives CASSQAPEGGGYTF.

This clonotype was seen a handful of times. The chain recombines TRBV14 with TRBJ1-6, with D uncertain. This CDR3 region has 9 residues. Germline CDR1 and CDR2: SGHDN and FVKESK. Trimming pared 2 bases from V and 13 bases from J, leaving 0 bases between. CDR3 in amino acids: CASSQPLHF. For the CDR3, the DNA is TGTGCCAGCAGCCAACCCCTCCACTTT.

This clonotype was seen ten or more times. The J gene is TRBJ2-1, the V gene TRBV28, with 8 positions matching TRBD1. V shed 2 bases, J shed 7 bases, and the junction held 7 bases outside the gene matches. Looked up from germline, CDR1 is MDHEN and CDR2 is SYDVKM. This CDR3 has 15 amino acids. CDR3 DNA sequence: TGTGCCAGCAGTTTAGTCGGACAGGGTAGGAATGAGCAGTTCTTC. Its translation: CASSLVGQGRNEQFF.

This CDR3 reads CSARDLGVSYNEQFF. The CDR3 DNA is TGCAGTGCTAGAGATCTGGGTGTCTCCTACAATGAGCAGTTCTTC. The V and J genes are TRBV20-1 and TRBJ2-1; no reliable D call. Looked up from germline, CDR1 is DFQATT and CDR2 is SNEGSKA (reference sequence). The V gene lost 0 bases and the J gene lost 0 bases, with 9 bases spanning the gap. The CDR3 is 15 amino acids.

This chain joins TRBV4-1 and TRBJ2-7; D possibly uses TRBD1 or TRBD2 (6 bases each). Trimming removed 0 bases from V and 6 bases from J, with 15 bases in between. CDR1 and CDR2 (germline): MGHRA, YSYEKL. This CDR3 region has 15 residues. The CDR3 protein is CASSQDPEGVTEQYF. The CDR3 nucleotides read TGCGCCAGCAGCCAAGATCCGGAGGGGGTAACCGAGCAGTACTTC.